Shown below are 25 T cell receptor beta chains from a single sample sequenced in a study of beta chain features in type 1 diabetes. The study's findings and limits: For Type 1 diabetes patients, all four CD4+ subsets carried TCRB CDR3s that were moderately but significantly shorter.

The antigens for these receptors are not known. The sequenced template was cDNA made from the entire isolated RNA. Profiling relied on immunoSEQ multiplex PCR, and the TCRdb table lists in-frame clones only, not all of them. The profile shows over 200,000 clones, roughly a tenth of them singletons. Sample: naive CD4+ T cells from blood. Receptors were obtained from a man aged 30 to 39 with type 1 diabetes.

This clone turned up a few times. This chain joins TRBV2 and TRBJ2-5; 8 nucleotides match TRBD2. The germline CDR1 and CDR2 sequences are SNHLY and FYNNEI. The CDR3 spans 13 residues. V lost 7 bases, J lost 2 bases, and 3 bases stayed unmatched. CDR3 amino acids: CASTGGSQETQYF. CDR3 coding DNA: TGTGCCAGCACGGGGGGGTCTCAAGAGACCCAGTACTTC.

The rearrangement joins TRBV27 to TRBJ2-7, with a tentative D call TRBD1 (5 bases). The germline CDR1 and CDR2 sequences are MNHEY and SMNVEV (reference sequence). CDR3 length equals 13 residues. V was shortened by 4 bases and J by 3 bases, with 10 bases between the two germline ends. The CDR3 DNA reads as TGTGCCAGCAGTTCCCAGGGTTACTACGAGCAGTACTTC. This codes for CASSSQGYYEQYF.

The chain combines TRBV5-4 with TRBJ2-3; D is unresolved. The germline V gene has CDR1 SGHNT and CDR2 YYREEE (reference sequence). Trimming took off 3 bases at V and 2 bases at J, with 22 bases between the two ends. CDR3 size: 18 residues. In DNA, the CDR3 is TGTGCCAGCAGCTACTTGGTGTCTAGTTCGCACCTCACAGATACGCAGTATTTT. It codes for CASSYLVSSSHLTDTQYF.

In its sample, this clone was seen a few times. The rearrangement links TRBV6-6 to TRBJ2-7; D not certain. The V and J ends lost 4 bases and 4 bases respectively, with 11 bases between them. There are 13 residues in the CDR3. From germline, CDR1 is MNHNY and CDR2 SVGAGI (reference sequence). This CDR3 reads CASSFLGDYEQYF. DNA for the CDR3: TGTGCCAGCAGTTTTCTCGGTGATTACGAGCAGTACTTC.

This clone came up a few times. This sequence joins TRBV6-5 and TRBJ2-3; D perhaps matches TRBD2 (6 bases). Trimming pared 2 bases from V and 4 bases from J, leaving 13 bases between. CDR1 is MNHEY, CDR2 SVGAGI, per germline. This CDR3 spans 15 amino acids. CDR3 amino acids: CASSYAGRTADTQYF. CDR3 sequence (DNA): TGTGCCAGCAGTTACGCCGGGAGAACGGCAGATACGCAGTATTTT.

The chain is built from TRBV27 and TRBJ2-5; D possibly corresponds to TRBD2 (6 bases). The V end lost 5 bases, the J end lost 4 bases, and 8 bases lay between the germline ends. This CDR3 region has 12 residues. The V gene's germline CDR1 is MNHEY and CDR2 SMNVEV (reference sequence). CDR3 amino acids: CASSPGVETQYF. The DNA for the CDR3 is TGTGCCAGCAGTCCGGGGGTAGAGACCCAGTACTTC.

This clone was seen more than once but under ten times. The gene calls are TRBV18 and TRBJ1-2; TRBD1 matches 7 bases. This CDR3 region has 13 residues. V shed 3 bases and J 8 bases; nucleotides not matched to a gene: 6. The germline V gene has CDR1 KGHSH and CDR2 LQKENI. The CDR3 loop reads CASSPGTVGGYTF. CDR3 nucleotide sequence: TGTGCCAGCTCACCCGGGACAGTTGGCGGCTACACCTTC.

This clone was found a few times. This chain uses TRBV18 with TRBJ2-2, with D possibly TRBD2 on 5 matching bases. Per the germline V gene, CDR1 is KGHSH and CDR2 is LQKENI. V was trimmed by 3 bases and J by 4 bases, leaving 15 bases between them. The CDR3 runs 16 residues. The CDR3 spells CASSPRASRGTGELFF. CDR3 sequence (DNA): TGTGCCAGCTCACCGAGGGCTAGCCGGGGCACCGGGGAGCTGTTTTTT.

This sequence joins TRBV6-5 and TRBJ1-2; D perhaps matches TRBD1 (6 bases). The CDR3 is made up of 13 amino acids. Germline V lookup: CDR1 MNHEY, CDR2 SVGAGI. V gave up 6 bases and J gave up 2 bases, with 10 bases separating them. The CDR3 nucleotides are TGTGCCAGCAGCCCCGGGACAAACTATGGCTACACCTTC. Amino acids: CASSPGTNYGYTF.

This chain links TRBV2 with TRBJ1-1; D perhaps matches TRBD1 (5 bases). This CDR3 contains 13 residues. The germline V gene has CDR1 SNHLY and CDR2 FYNNEI. V was clipped by 10 bases and J by 1 base, with 13 bases between them. CDR3: CATQGTENTEAFF. The CDR3 nucleotides are TGTGCCACCCAGGGTACGGAGAACACTGAAGCTTTCTTT.

This clone has a handful of counts. This sequence joins TRBV18 and TRBJ2-1; tentatively, D is TRBD2 (5 bases). This CDR3 is built from 14 residues. The ends were cut back, 6 bases at V and 4 bases at J, with 13 bases in the middle. Per germline, CDR1 KGHSH and CDR2 LQKENI. CDR3 nucleotides: TGTGCCAGCTCCCCCCTGACTACATACAATGAGCAGTTCTTC. Encoded protein: CASSPLTTYNEQFF.

The chain uses TRBV6-6 and TRBJ1-5, with D unclear. V was pared by 7 bases and J by 10 bases, with 20 bases between. Germline values: CDR1 MNHNY, CDR2 SVGAGI (reference sequence). This CDR3 is built from 14 residues. CDR3 sequence reads: CASTSDLGSEPQHF. CDR3 in DNA: TGTGCCAGCACTAGCGACTTGGGCTCAGAACCCCAGCATTTT.

This sequence joins TRBV5-4 and TRBJ2-5; 9 nucleotides line up with TRBD1. The CDR3 consists of 14 residues. Germline V CDR1 and CDR2: SGHNT, YYREEE (reference sequence). Unmatched junction bases numbered 6, after V lost 4 bases and J lost 5 bases. CDR3 DNA sequence: TGTGCCAGCAGCCATACAGGGGGCTTGGAGACCCAGTACTTC. Encoded protein: CASSHTGGLETQYF.

This clone showed up just a few times. The sample holds other DNA sequences that translate to the same CDR3. The rearrangement uses TRBV7-9 and TRBJ2-5; possible D gene TRBD1, 5 bases. The CDR3 totals 13 residues. CDR1 is SEHNR and CDR2 is FQNEAQ in the germline V gene (reference sequence). The germline V and J ends were trimmed by 0 bases and 5 bases, with 7 bases remaining between them. The CDR3 nucleotides are TGTGCCAGCAGCTTAGCAGGGGCCGAGACCCAGTACTTC. Its protein is CASSLAGAETQYF.

This clone was detected a few times. This sequence joins TRBV7-2 and TRBJ1-2; the match to TRBD1 covers 9 bases. The CDR3 is 15 residues long. V shed 6 bases and J 7 bases; nucleotides not matched to a gene: 12. CDR1 SGHTA and CDR2 FQGNSA come from the germline V gene. CDR3: CASSHPGQGFGGYTF. DNA for the CDR3: TGTGCCAGCAGTCACCCGGGACAGGGTTTCGGTGGCTACACCTTC.

V and J are TRBV28 and TRBJ1-6; D might be TRBD1 (6 bases). This CDR3 is 17 amino acids long. Trimming left V 8 bases short and J 4 bases short, with 21 bases between. Germline V lookup: CDR1 MDHEN, CDR2 SYDVKM. CDR3 sequence: CASCSIRLGAYNSPLHF. The DNA for the CDR3 is TGTGCCAGCTGTTCGATTCGCTTGGGGGCTTATAATTCACCCCTCCACTTT.

The CDR3 protein is CASSFKRGDFEQFF. The CDR3 DNA is TGTGCCAGCAGCTTTAAGCGGGGGGACTTTGAGCAGTTCTTC. V gene TRBV7-3 combines with J gene TRBJ2-1; 9 bases are a match to TRBD2. From germline, CDR1 is SGHTA and CDR2 FQGTGA. V shed 3 bases and J 9 bases; nucleotides not matched to a gene: 6. The length of the CDR3 is 14 residues.

This clone has just a few counts. The chain has TRBV2 and TRBJ2-4, with TRBD2 matching over 9 bases. Trimming removed 3 bases from V and 7 bases from J; junction bases left unmatched: 7. Germline V gene lookup returns CDR1 SNHLY and CDR2 FYNNEI. The CDR3 contains 15 residues. CDR3 sequence reads: CASSERAGGLNIQYF. CDR3 nucleotides: TGTGCCAGCAGTGAGCGAGCGGGGGGCCTGAACATTCAGTACTTC.

This chain joins TRBV18 and TRBJ2-3; D remains ambiguous. Per the germline V gene, CDR1 is KGHSH and CDR2 is LQKENI. The CDR3 is 13 amino acids. V was cut by 4 bases and J by 2 bases, with 7 bases left in between. Here the CDR3 DNA reads TGTGCCAGCTCACGGCTAGACACAGATACGCAGTATTTT. Translating gives CASSRLDTDTQYF.

This clone showed up just a few times. J is TRBJ2-5 and V is TRBV28; 7 positions agree with TRBD1. J gave up 5 bases and V 10 bases, and 7 bases lay outside the gene matches. From germline, CDR1 is MDHEN and CDR2 SYDVKM. The CDR3 consists of 12 residues. CDR3 amino acids: CATTGLGETQYF. CDR3 in DNA: TGTGCCACGACAGGGCTCGGGGAGACCCAGTACTTC.

This clone was found a few times. The chain links TRBV7-8 to TRBJ2-7, with D unclear. Germline V CDR1 and CDR2: SGHVS, FQNEAQ. The CDR3 consists of 13 residues. Trimming stripped 6 bases from V and 0 bases from J, with 9 bases between. The CDR3: CASSPGGSYEQYF. CDR3 sequence (DNA): TGTGCCAGCAGTCCGGGTGGCTCCTACGAGCAGTACTTC.

This clone appeared a few times. This chain links TRBV4-1 with TRBJ1-5; no clear D gene. CDR1 and CDR2 (germline): MGHRA, YSYEKL. With 3 bases removed from V and 4 bases from J, the gap between germline ends came to 10 bases. The CDR3 loop spans 14 amino acids. The CDR3 region is CASSQWWRNQPQHF. CDR3 nucleotides: TGCGCCAGCAGCCAGTGGTGGAGAAATCAGCCCCAGCATTTT.

This clone was detected only a few times. The rearrangement joins TRBV5-4 to TRBJ2-3, with TRBD1 as a possible D gene (6 bases). Germline lookup yields CDR1 SGHNT and CDR2 YYREEE (reference sequence). Trimming took off 2 bases at V and 2 bases at J, with 9 bases between the two ends. This CDR3 has 14 residues. The CDR3 spells CASSLQGPTDTQYF. Here the CDR3 DNA reads TGTGCCAGCAGCTTACAGGGACCCACAGATACGCAGTATTTT.

This clone has more than one count but fewer than ten. The V call is TRBV4-1, the J call TRBJ2-7; the match to TRBD1 covers 8 bases. V shed 1 base and J 5 bases; nucleotides not matched to a gene: 7. The CDR3 has 15 amino acids. Germline V lookup: CDR1 MGHRA, CDR2 YSYEKL. As DNA, the CDR3 is TGCGCCAGCAGCCAAGTGACAGGGGCAAATCACGAGCAGTACTTC. This gives the protein CASSQVTGANHEQYF.

This rearrangement joins TRBV28 to TRBJ2-1; TRBD1 aligns across 8 bases. V was clipped by 7 bases and J by 15 bases; unmatched bases: 11. Per germline, CDR1 MDHEN and CDR2 SYDVKM. This CDR3 is 12 amino acids long. Here the CDR3 reads CASTSPGQDPFF. DNA of the CDR3: TGTGCCAGCACTAGTCCGGGACAGGACCCGTTCTTC.